These T cell receptor beta chains were read from a single sample in a study of blood T cell repertoires in COVID-19. Repertoires were generated with immunoSEQ multiplex PCR, while TCRdb's copy carries only in-frame clones and drops some. This sample has 300,000 to 400,000 clones, with 88% found just once. Material for sequencing was peripheral blood. The receptors shown here come from a woman between 65 and 79 years old with COVID-19, enrolled during active disease. Each CDR3 is given with its conserved first and last residue. D genes are given only for firm matches. Clone size is not always given. Where it is, it says once, few, many or a class for expanded clones.

v_call: TRBV7-9
clone_size: NA
j_call: TRBJ2-5
d_call: TRBD2
cdr3_aa: CASARASGGPGETQYF
cdr3_nt: TGTGCCAGCGCTAGGGCTAGCGGGGGGCCGGGAGAGACCCAGTACTTC

v_call: TRBV7-9
clone_size: NA
j_call: TRBJ1-6
d_call: NA
cdr3_aa: CASSLQGNSPLHF
cdr3_nt: TGTGCCAGCAGCTTACAGGGAAATTCACCCCTCCACTTT

v_call: TRBV10-3
clone_size: NA
j_call: TRBJ2-5
d_call: TRBD2
cdr3_aa: CASRRGLAGFQETQYF
cdr3_nt: TGTGCCAGCCGGAGGGGGCTAGCGGGGTTTCAAGAGACCCAGTACTTC

v_call: TRBV19
clone_size: NA
j_call: TRBJ2-7
d_call: TRBD1
cdr3_aa: CASRARDRVSYEQYF
cdr3_nt: TGTGCCAGTAGGGCCCGGGACAGGGTCTCCTACGAGCAGTACTTC

v_call: TRBV11-2
clone_size: few
j_call: TRBJ2-5
d_call: NA
cdr3_aa: CASSQQETQYF
cdr3_nt: TGTGCCAGCAGCCAACAAGAGACCCAGTACTTC

v_call: TRBV11-2
clone_size: NA
j_call: TRBJ1-2
d_call: NA
cdr3_aa: CASSLGQPYGYTF
cdr3_nt: TGTGCCAGCAGCTTAGGACAGCCCTATGGCTACACCTTC

v_call: TRBV27
clone_size: NA
j_call: TRBJ2-5
d_call: NA
cdr3_aa: CASSSSGTSRETQYF
cdr3_nt: TGTGCCAGCAGTTCATCCGGGACATCGAGAGAGACCCAGTACTTC

v_call: TRBV19
clone_size: many
j_call: TRBJ1-1
d_call: NA
cdr3_aa: CASSIRGNTEAFF
cdr3_nt: TGTGCCAGTAGTATCCGGGGGAACACTGAAGCTTTCTTT

v_call: TRBV27
clone_size: NA
j_call: TRBJ1-2
d_call: NA
cdr3_aa: CATRRGNYGYTF
cdr3_nt: TGTGCCACCCGCCGCGGGAACTATGGCTACACCTTC

v_call: TRBV7-3
clone_size: NA
j_call: TRBJ2-1
d_call: NA
cdr3_aa: CASSQGDNEQFF
cdr3_nt: TGTGCCAGCAGCCAGGGCGACAATGAGCAGTTCTTC

v_call: TRBV4-2
clone_size: NA
j_call: TRBJ1-5
d_call: TRBD1
cdr3_aa: CASSQEEDRGRGQPQHF
cdr3_nt: TGTGCCAGCAGCCAAGAAGAGGACAGGGGGCGCGGGCAGCCCCAGCATTTT

v_call: TRBV29-1
clone_size: NA
j_call: TRBJ1-3
d_call: TRBD1
cdr3_aa: CSAYVRDRGPGNTIYF
cdr3_nt: TGCAGCGCCTACGTCCGGGACAGGGGGCCTGGAAACACCATATATTTT

v_call: TRBV24-1
clone_size: NA
j_call: TRBJ1-4
d_call: TRBD1
cdr3_aa: CATSDPGQGGEKLFF
cdr3_nt: TGTGCCACCAGTGACCCCGGACAGGGTGGAGAAAAACTGTTTTTT

v_call: TRBV2
clone_size: NA
j_call: TRBJ1-1
d_call: TRBD1
cdr3_aa: CASSEAYRGKAFF
cdr3_nt: TGTGCCAGCAGTGAGGCTTACAGGGGGAAAGCTTTCTTT

v_call: TRBV19
clone_size: NA
j_call: TRBJ1-4
d_call: NA
cdr3_aa: CATRRAVATNEKLFF
cdr3_nt: TGTGCCACAAGGAGGGCAGTTGCAACTAATGAAAAACTGTTTTTT

v_call: TRBV10-1
clone_size: NA
j_call: TRBJ2-3
d_call: TRBD2
cdr3_aa: CASSPLAGGPDTQYF
cdr3_nt: TGCGCCAGCAGCCCACTAGCGGGGGGACCCGATACGCAGTATTTT

v_call: TRBV19
clone_size: NA
j_call: TRBJ2-3
d_call: NA
cdr3_aa: CASSQIPNTQYF
cdr3_nt: TGTGCCAGTAGTCAAATCCCTAATACGCAGTATTTT

v_call: TRBV24-1
clone_size: NA
j_call: TRBJ1-2
d_call: TRBD1
cdr3_aa: CATSGGQPHFYGYTF
cdr3_nt: TGTGCCACCAGTGGGGGACAGCCGCACTTCTATGGCTACACCTTC

v_call: TRBV30
clone_size: few
j_call: TRBJ1-6
d_call: NA
cdr3_aa: CAWSGGLGGYNSPLHF
cdr3_nt: TGTGCCTGGAGTGGAGGGCTAGGCGGATATAATTCACCCCTCCACTTT

v_call: TRBV6-1
clone_size: NA
j_call: TRBJ2-5
d_call: NA
cdr3_aa: CASSESVIFAQYF
cdr3_nt: TGTGCCAGCAGTGAATCTGTTATATTCGCCCAGTACTTC

v_call: TRBV2
clone_size: NA
j_call: TRBJ1-2
d_call: NA
cdr3_aa: CASRAFYGYTF
cdr3_nt: TGTGCCTCCCGAGCTTTCTATGGCTACACCTTC

v_call: TRBV7-2
clone_size: NA
j_call: TRBJ2-1
d_call: NA
cdr3_aa: CASSLGLQGKTEQFF
cdr3_nt: TGTGCCAGCAGCTTAGGTCTGCAGGGCAAGACTGAGCAGTTCTTC

v_call: TRBV5-5
clone_size: once
j_call: TRBJ1-2
d_call: TRBD1
cdr3_aa: CASSQRAGTGGAGDYGYTF
cdr3_nt: TGTGCCAGCAGCCAAAGAGCCGGGACAGGGGGCGCGGGGGACTATGGCTACACCTTC

v_call: TRBV10-1
clone_size: NA
j_call: TRBJ1-2
d_call: TRBD1
cdr3_aa: CPKQVGQVYGYTF
cdr3_nt: TGCCCCAAGCAAGTAGGACAGGTCTATGGCTACACCTTC

v_call: TRBV30
clone_size: few
j_call: TRBJ1-4
d_call: NA
cdr3_aa: CAWSPRDEKLFF
cdr3_nt: TGTGCCTGGAGTCCAAGAGATGAAAAACTGTTTTTT

v_call: TRBV9
clone_size: NA
j_call: TRBJ1-1
d_call: NA
cdr3_aa: CASSVVPFYTEAFF
cdr3_nt: TGTGCCAGCAGCGTAGTCCCGTTTTACACTGAAGCTTTCTTT